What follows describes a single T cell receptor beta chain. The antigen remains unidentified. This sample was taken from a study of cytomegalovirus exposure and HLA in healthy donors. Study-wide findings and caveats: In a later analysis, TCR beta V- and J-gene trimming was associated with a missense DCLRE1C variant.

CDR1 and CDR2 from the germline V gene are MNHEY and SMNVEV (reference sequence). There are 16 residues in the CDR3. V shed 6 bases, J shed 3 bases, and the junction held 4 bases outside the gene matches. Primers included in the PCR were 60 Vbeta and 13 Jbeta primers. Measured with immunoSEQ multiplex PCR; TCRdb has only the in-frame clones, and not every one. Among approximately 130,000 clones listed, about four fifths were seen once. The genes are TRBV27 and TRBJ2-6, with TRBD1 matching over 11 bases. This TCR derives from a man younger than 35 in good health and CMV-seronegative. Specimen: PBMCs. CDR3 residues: CASSGTGGYGANVLTF. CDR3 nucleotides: TGTGCCAGCAGCGGGACAGGGGGTTATGGGGCCAACGTCCTGACTTTC.